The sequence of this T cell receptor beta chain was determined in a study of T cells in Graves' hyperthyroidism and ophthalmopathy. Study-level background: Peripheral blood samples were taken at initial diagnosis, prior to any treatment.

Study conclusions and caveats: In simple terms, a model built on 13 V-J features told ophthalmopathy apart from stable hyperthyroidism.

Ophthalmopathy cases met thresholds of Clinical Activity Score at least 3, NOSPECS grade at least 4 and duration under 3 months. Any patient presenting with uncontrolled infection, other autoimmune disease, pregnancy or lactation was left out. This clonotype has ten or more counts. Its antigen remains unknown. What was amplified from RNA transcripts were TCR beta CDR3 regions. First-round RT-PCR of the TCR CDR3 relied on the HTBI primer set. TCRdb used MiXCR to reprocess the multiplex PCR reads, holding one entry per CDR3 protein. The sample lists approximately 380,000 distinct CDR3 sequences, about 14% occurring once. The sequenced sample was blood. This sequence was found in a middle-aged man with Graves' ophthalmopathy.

The CDR3 region is CARLNQGVSGELFF. The DNA of the CDR3 is TGTGCCAGACTTAATCAGGGGGTGTCCGGGGAGCTGTTTTTT. This chain joins TRBV7-2 and TRBJ2-2, with 7 bases identical to TRBD1. The CDR3 length is 14 residues. The germline CDR1 and CDR2 sequences are SGHTA and FQGNSA. After removal of 9 bases from V and 6 bases from J, the junction contained 10 bases not matched to a gene.